This entry lists 8 T cell receptor beta chains sequenced from one sample in a study of Graves' ophthalmopathy and Graves' hyperthyroidism. TCR beta CDR3 regions were amplified from RNA transcripts. In the first round, RT-PCR was carried out with HTBI primers, and a multiplex PCR formed the second round. Each CDR3 protein is one row after TCRdb ran MiXCR on the multiplex PCR reads. This table holds roughly 500,000 distinct CDR3 sequences, roughly 14% found once. The specimen was blood. Source of these receptors: a young woman with Graves' ophthalmopathy.

This chain connects TRBV28 to TRBJ2-2; 12 positions agree with TRBD1. The germline gives CDR1 MDHEN, CDR2 SYDVKM. The J segment lost 7 bases and the V segment lost 6 bases, leaving 6 bases of the junction unmatched. The CDR3 has 15 residues. The CDR3 spells CASRGQGARDGELFF. DNA of the CDR3: TGTGCCAGCAGGGGACAGGGGGCGCGGGACGGGGAGCTGTTTTTT.

This clonotype has at least ten counts. The chain recombines TRBV11-1 with TRBJ2-7; TRBD1 agrees at 7 bases. Germline V gene sequence: CDR1 SGHAT, CDR2 FQDESV (reference sequence). The V gene end was trimmed by 8 bases and the J gene end by 2 bases; junction bases not matched to a gene: 15. CDR3 length: 16 residues. The CDR3 loop is CASLLLQDRRTYEQYF. DNA for the CDR3: TGTGCCAGCCTCCTCTTGCAGGACAGGCGGACCTACGAGCAGTACTTC.

This clonotype came up many times. V is TRBV9 and J is TRBJ2-5, with D uncertain. The CDR3 consists of 15 residues. Trimming stripped 3 bases from V and 5 bases from J, with 17 bases between. Germline V CDR1 and CDR2: SGDLS, YYNGEE. CDR3 region: CASSARTGGWETQYF. The CDR3 nucleotides read TGTGCCAGCAGCGCTCGGACGGGTGGGTGGGAGACCCAGTACTTC.

This clonotype was observed a few times. The chain links TRBV6-5 to TRBJ2-7; 10 positions agree with TRBD1. The CDR3 extends over 17 amino acids. Germline-derived CDR1 and CDR2 are MNHEY and SVGAGI. The V gene end was trimmed by 4 bases and the J gene end by 0 bases; junction bases not matched to a gene: 9. The DNA of the CDR3 is TGTGCCAGCAGTTCCCCGGGACAGGGGCTTCACTCCTACGAGCAGTACTTC. It encodes CASSSPGQGLHSYEQYF.

This clonotype was recorded many times. J is TRBJ2-7 and V is TRBV20-1; the match to TRBD2 covers 13 bases. The germline gives CDR1 DFQATT, CDR2 SNEGSKA (reference sequence). The junction had 9 bases not matched to a gene; V was cut back by 5 bases and J by 5 bases. This CDR3 region has 15 residues. Here the CDR3 DNA reads TGCAGTGCTGAAGGACTAGCGGGAGTAGGGGACGAGCAGTACTTC. The encoded protein is CSAEGLAGVGDEQYF.

Many counts were recorded for this clonotype. V and J are TRBV30 and TRBJ1-1; D gene unclear. Trimming left V 0 bases short and J 3 bases short, with 8 bases between. Germline V CDR1 and CDR2: GTSNPN, SVGIG (reference sequence). The CDR3 is 13 residues long. CDR3 coding DNA: TGTGCCTGGAGTGTAAGGACGGACACTGAAGCTTTCTTT. It translates to CAWSVRTDTEAFF.

There are many counts of this clonotype. The CDR3 reads CASSPWGGSYEQYF. DNA of the CDR3: TGTGCCAGCAGTCCCTGGGGCGGATCCTACGAGCAGTACTTC. The V call is TRBV28, the J call TRBJ2-7; tentatively, D is TRBD1 (5 bases). The length of the CDR3 is 14 residues. Trimming stripped 5 bases from V and 1 base from J, with 12 bases between. CDR1 MDHEN and CDR2 SYDVKM come from the germline V gene.

On this clonotype: One end of the junction does not line up with germline, which may come from a read error. The V call is TRBV6-2 or TRBV6-3, the J call TRBJ1-1, with a tentative D call TRBD1 (6 bases). The V gene's germline CDR1 is MNHEY and CDR2 SVGEGT. The CDR3 is 16 amino acids. The CDR3 nucleotides are TGTGCCAGCAGTCAAGAAAGGGGGAGGGGGGACACTGATGCTTTCTTT. As protein: CASSQERGRGDTDAFF.